These T cell receptor beta chains were read from a single sample in a study of T cell responses to AZD1222 COVID-19 vaccine. Produced via immunoSEQ multiplex PCR; TCRdb's table is partial and in-frame only. The sample has roughly 150,000 clones; roughly 84% are singletons. Sequenced here: peripheral blood, sampled on day 0 of AZD1222 vaccination. Receptors were obtained from an adult in good health. The CDR3 runs from the conserved cysteine through the conserved F or W. A D gene is named only where the DNA matches it firmly. Some rows mark clone size as missing; the rest say once, few, many or name a class of expanded clone.

J: TRBJ2-7; V: TRBV19; size: -; D: TRBD1; CDR3: CASSIGRGNYEQYF; DNA: TGTGCCAGTAGTATCGGCAGGGGGAACTACGAGCAGTACTTC
J: TRBJ2-7; V: TRBV28; size: -; D: -; CDR3: CASSPGGSTATINEQYF; DNA: TGTGCCAGCAGTCCCGGCGGGTCGACAGCTACGATTAACGAGCAGTACTTC
J: TRBJ1-5; V: TRBV5-5; size: -; D: TRBD1; CDR3: CASSTTGGNQPQHF; DNA: TGTGCCAGCAGCACGACAGGGGGGAATCAGCCCCAGCATTTT
J: TRBJ1-6; V: TRBV2; size: once; D: -; CDR3: CASSPQSSYNSPLHF; DNA: TGTGCCAGCAGTCCTCAGAGCTCCTATAATTCACCCCTCCACTTT
J: TRBJ1-1; V: TRBV28; size: -; D: TRBD1; CDR3: CASSPGTGPMNTEAFF; DNA: TGTGCCAGCAGTCCTGGGACAGGGCCCATGAACACTGAAGCTTTCTTT
J: TRBJ2-3; V: TRBV11-2; size: -; D: TRBD2; CDR3: CASSPQSGLAFDTQYF; DNA: TGTGCCAGCAGCCCCCAGTCGGGACTAGCGTTTGATACGCAGTATTTT
J: TRBJ1-1; V: TRBV4-1; size: -; D: -; CDR3: CASSQDGGGNTEAFF; DNA: TGCGCCAGCAGCCAAGACGGAGGCGGCAACACTGAAGCTTTCTTT
J: TRBJ1-2; V: TRBV28; size: -; D: TRBD1; CDR3: CASTVQGAYQANYGYTF; DNA: TGTGCCAGCACCGTACAGGGGGCTTATCAAGCTAACTATGGCTACACCTTC
J: TRBJ2-1; V: TRBV9; size: -; D: -; CDR3: CASSVAEGQGYNEQFF; DNA: TGTGCCAGCAGCGTAGCAGAGGGGCAAGGGTACAATGAGCAGTTCTTC
J: TRBJ1-2; V: TRBV28; size: -; D: TRBD1; CDR3: CASSPRQGVYSNYGYTF; DNA: TGTGCCAGCAGTCCGCGACAGGGGGTCTATTCGAACTATGGCTACACCTTC
J: TRBJ1-1; V: TRBV4-1; size: -; D: -; CDR3: CASSPRIDTEAFF; DNA: TGCGCCAGCAGCCCCAGGATCGACACTGAAGCTTTCTTT
J: TRBJ2-2; V: TRBV5-1; size: -; D: -; CDR3: CASSLMIGAGTGELFF; DNA: TGCGCCAGCAGCTTGATGATAGGGGCGGGCACCGGGGAGCTGTTTTTT
J: TRBJ2-6; V: TRBV9; size: -; D: TRBD1; CDR3: CASSVASGQGASGANVLTF; DNA: TGTGCCAGCAGCGTAGCCTCCGGACAGGGGGCGTCTGGGGCCAACGTCCTGACTTTC
J: TRBJ2-1; V: TRBV5-1; size: -; D: TRBD1; CDR3: CASSWGLTGGHYNEQFF; DNA: TGCGCCAGCAGCTGGGGTCTTACAGGGGGCCATTACAATGAGCAGTTCTTC
J: TRBJ1-5; V: TRBV24-1; size: -; D: -; CDR3: CATSDSRGSNQPQHF; DNA: TGTGCCACCAGTGATAGCAGGGGCTCAAATCAGCCCCAGCATTTT
J: TRBJ2-1; V: TRBV25-1; size: -; D: -; CDR3: CASSETVDDEQFF; DNA: TGTGCCAGCAGTGAGACGGTAGATGATGAGCAGTTCTTC
J: TRBJ1-2; V: TRBV9; size: once; D: -; CDR3: CASSSEGGYYGYTF; DNA: TGTGCCAGCAGCTCCGAAGGCGGCTACTATGGCTACACCTTC
J: TRBJ2-3; V: TRBV29-1; size: once; D: -; CDR3: CSVEVRKGTDTQYF; DNA: TGCAGCGTTGAAGTACGTAAGGGCACAGATACGCAGTATTTT
J: TRBJ1-2; V: TRBV5-8; size: few; D: -; CDR3: CASSFIDGYTF; DNA: TGTGCCAGCAGCTTTATCGATGGCTACACCTTC
J: TRBJ2-7; V: TRBV5-1; size: once; D: -; CDR3: CASSLWDASYEQYF; DNA: TGCGCCAGCAGCTTGTGGGACGCAAGCTACGAGCAGTACTTC
J: TRBJ2-3; V: TRBV5-4; size: -; D: -; CDR3: CASSLEGTDTQYF; DNA: TGTGCCAGCAGCTTGGAAGGCACAGATACGCAGTATTTT
J: TRBJ2-3; V: TRBV5-1; size: -; D: -; CDR3: CASSLTGPSTHTQYF; DNA: TGCGCCAGCAGCTTGACGGGGCCCTCCACTCATACGCAGTATTTT
J: TRBJ1-1; V: TRBV28; size: -; D: -; CDR3: CASSSNYGPGGEAFF; DNA: TGTGCCAGCAGTTCCAACTACGGTCCCGGGGGTGAAGCTTTCTTT
J: TRBJ2-2; V: TRBV7-3; size: -; D: -; CDR3: CASSRDRTGELFF; DNA: TGTGCCAGCAGCCGAGACAGAACCGGGGAGCTGTTTTTT
J: TRBJ1-1; V: TRBV18; size: once; D: -; CDR3: CASSPNDRIFDTEAFF; DNA: TGTGCCAGCTCACCTAATGACAGGATATTTGACACTGAAGCTTTCTTT
J: TRBJ1-6; V: TRBV6-6; size: -; D: TRBD1; CDR3: CASSPFSGTGGLSNNSPLHF; DNA: TGTGCCAGCAGTCCTTTTTCCGGGACAGGGGGCCTTTCGAATAATTCACCCCTCCACTTT
J: TRBJ1-6; V: TRBV6-6; size: -; D: -; CDR3: CASSYSENSPLHF; DNA: TGTGCCAGCAGTTACAGCGAGAATTCACCCCTCCACTTT
J: TRBJ1-2; V: TRBV28; size: -; D: TRBD1; CDR3: CASRNRDRGFYGYTF; DNA: TGTGCCAGCAGAAACCGGGACAGGGGGTTCTATGGCTACACCTTC
J: TRBJ2-7; V: TRBV6-5; size: few; D: TRBD1; CDR3: CASRQGQGVYEQYF; DNA: TGTGCCAGCAGACAAGGACAGGGCGTCTACGAGCAGTACTTC
J: TRBJ2-2; V: TRBV5-3; size: -; D: -; CDR3: CARSLGLAGWWGPTGELFF; DNA: TGTGCCAGAAGCTTGGGTCTGGCGGGTTGGTGGGGACCCACCGGGGAGCTGTTTTTT
J: TRBJ1-2; V: TRBV27; size: once; D: -; CDR3: CASSLSNRATSLYGYTF; DNA: TGTGCCAGCAGTTTATCGAACAGGGCAACAAGCCTTTATGGCTACACCTTC
J: TRBJ1-5; V: TRBV27; size: -; D: TRBD1; CDR3: CASSFGGQDNQPQHF; DNA: TGTGCCAGCAGTTTTGGGGGACAGGACAATCAGCCCCAGCATTTT
J: TRBJ1-2; V: TRBV19; size: -; D: -; CDR3: CASSIAGQRGSYGYTF; DNA: TGTGCCAGTAGTATAGCGGGACAAAGAGGCTCCTATGGCTACACCTTC
J: TRBJ1-2; V: TRBV9; size: -; D: TRBD1; CDR3: CASSFRDSKNYGYTF; DNA: TGTGCCAGCAGCTTCCGGGACAGTAAAAACTATGGCTACACCTTC
J: TRBJ1-3; V: TRBV29-1; size: -; D: -; CDR3: CSVKQAISGNTIYF; DNA: TGCAGCGTTAAACAGGCTATCTCTGGAAACACCATATATTTT
J: TRBJ2-4; V: TRBV5-6; size: -; D: TRBD1; CDR3: CASSLPGTGGDIQYF; DNA: TGTGCCAGCAGCCTACCAGGGACAGGGGGGGACATTCAGTACTTC
J: TRBJ1-1; V: TRBV7-6; size: once; D: TRBD1; CDR3: CASSSGRQGKSNTEAFF; DNA: TGTGCCAGCAGTTCGGGGAGACAGGGGAAGTCGAACACTGAAGCTTTCTTT
J: TRBJ2-7; V: TRBV28; size: -; D: -; CDR3: CASSSMGPDYEQYF; DNA: TGTGCCAGCAGTTCCATGGGACCGGACTACGAGCAGTACTTC
J: TRBJ1-5; V: TRBV2; size: -; D: -; CDR3: CASSDWLGMGNQPQHF; DNA: TGTGCCAGCAGTGATTGGCTGGGGATGGGCAATCAGCCCCAGCATTTT